The clone carrying this TCR beta chain has only one observation. These data are taken from a study of Ad26.COV2.S vaccination and SARS-CoV-2 variants. The treatment is: some 20 received Ad26.COV2.S at low or high dose, single or two shots; about five received placebo; per-sample allocation not given. Repertoires come from day 63 after the first vaccine or placebo injection. Profiled with immunoSEQ multiplex PCR; TCRdb holds only in-frame clones, not every one. The data contain about 400,000 clones, 89% of them seen just once; the ten biggest clones take up over 1.5%. CDR3 length equals 15 residues. V dropped 8 bases and J dropped 0 bases, with 15 bases sitting between them. Germline V gene lookup returns CDR1 MNHEY and CDR2 SVGAGI.

This clonotype was sampled from a person between 18 and 60 years old who received the Ad26.COV2.S COVID-19 vaccine or a placebo. The specimen comprised peripheral blood, sampled in a trial of Ad26.COV2.S vaccine versus placebo. The chain has TRBV6-5 and TRBJ2-3; possibly TRBD1 for D (5 bases). CDR3 loop: CASGWPGSSTDTQYF. The DNA for the CDR3 is TGTGCCAGCGGCTGGCCAGGGTCTAGCACAGATACGCAGTATTTT.